The 29 T cell receptor beta chains below all came from one sample that was sequenced in a study of OX40 agonist ivuxolimab in advanced cancers. Data came from immunoSEQ multiplex PCR; TCRdb stores just in-frame clones and leaves some out. This sample carries tens of thousands of clones, about 90% of them seen once, and the ten largest clones take about 1.7%. The sequencing used CD4+ or CD8+ T cells sorted from blood, collected in a trial of the OX40 agonist ivuxolimab. All receptors derive from an adult with an advanced solid tumor such as melanoma, head and neck, liver or kidney cancer.

V and J are TRBV28 and TRBJ2-5; 7 positions match TRBD1. The trim removed 5 bases at V and 5 bases at J, leaving 8 bases unmatched. In germline, CDR1 is MDHEN, CDR2 SYDVKM. This CDR3 comprises 14 residues. The CDR3 region is CASSPGQSWETQYF. In DNA form, the CDR3 reads TGTGCCAGCAGTCCGGGACAGTCATGGGAGACCCAGTACTTC.

The V gene is TRBV7-3, the J gene TRBJ2-3, with 7 bases matching TRBD2. Germline trimming cut 5 bases from V and 8 bases from J; bases unmatched to any gene: 4. The V gene's germline CDR1 is SGHTA and CDR2 FQGTGA. The CDR3 is 12 residues long. Here the CDR3 reads CASSPQRGTQYF. CDR3 nucleotide sequence: TGTGCCAGCAGCCCCCAGCGGGGTACGCAGTATTTT.

The chain joins TRBV19 to TRBJ1-1; a possible D gene is TRBD1 (5 bases). The CDR3 consists of 14 residues. Germline-derived CDR1 and CDR2 are LNHDA and SQIVND (reference sequence). V was shortened by 5 bases and J by 0 bases, with 10 bases between the two germline ends. For the CDR3, the DNA is TGTGCCAGTAGTTCTCAGGGATTGAACACTGAAGCTTTCTTT. It translates to CASSSQGLNTEAFF.

The rearrangement joins TRBV9 to TRBJ1-6, with D unclear. The CDR3 is made up of 13 amino acids. V gave up 0 bases and J gave up 7 bases, with 5 bases separating them. Germline V gene lookup returns CDR1 SGDLS and CDR2 YYNGEE. The CDR3 region is CASSVATNSPLHF. The CDR3, as DNA: TGTGCCAGCAGCGTAGCTACGAATTCACCCCTCCACTTT.

This clone was seen a single time. The rearrangement joins TRBV18 to TRBJ2-7; D gene uncertain. The germline CDR1 and CDR2 sequences are KGHSH and LQKENI. The CDR3 length is 15 residues. Trimming cost V 5 bases and J 4 bases, with 18 bases left between them. In nucleotides, the CDR3 is TGTGCCAGCTCATTTATCCCCGCTCCAGATTACGAGCAGTACTTC. Its translation: CASSFIPAPDYEQYF.

The V call is TRBV5-4, the J call TRBJ1-2; TRBD1 agrees at 7 bases. V shed 3 bases, J shed 0 bases, and the junction held 2 bases outside the gene matches. Germline V gene lookup returns CDR1 SGHNT and CDR2 YYREEE (reference sequence). This CDR3 is built from 14 residues. Here the CDR3 DNA reads TGTGCCAGCAGCTCGACAGGGACTAACTATGGCTACACCTTC. Protein sequence: CASSSTGTNYGYTF.

The V and J genes are TRBV30 and TRBJ2-7, with D unresolved. Germline V CDR1 and CDR2: GTSNPN, SVGIG (reference sequence). The CDR3 loop spans 13 amino acids. Trimming took 0 bases from V and 2 from J, leaving 8 bases between them. The CDR3 reads CAWSVLLAYEQYF. The CDR3 DNA reads TGTGCCTGGAGTGTACTGCTGGCCTACGAGCAGTACTTC.

This clone was counted between two and nine times. The chain combines TRBV19 with TRBJ1-4; perhaps TRBD1 as D (6 bases). The CDR3 loop spans 12 amino acids. Trimming took 7 bases from V and 7 from J, leaving 10 bases between them. Germline V lookup: CDR1 LNHDA, CDR2 SQIVND (reference sequence). The CDR3 region has the DNA TGTGCCAGTACAGGGGTTGGTGAAAAACTGTTTTTT. This sequence encodes CASTGVGEKLFF.

This clone is a singleton in its sample. The chain uses TRBV28 and TRBJ1-1; D unresolved. Germline CDR1 reads MDHEN; CDR2 reads SYDVKM. V was trimmed by 6 bases and J by 7 bases, leaving 15 bases between them. This CDR3 region has 13 residues. DNA of the CDR3: TGTGCCAGCAGCCAAACCCCCATATTTGAAGCTTTCTTT. It encodes CASSQTPIFEAFF.

This clone was detected once. This chain links TRBV12-2 with TRBJ1-5. TRBV12-2 is a recognized pseudogene. The length of the CDR3 is 15 residues. The CDR3 nucleotides read TGTGCAAGTCGGGGTCAGAAAAGGAAAGATCAGCCCCAGCATTTT. Translating it yields CASRGQKRKDQPQHF.

The genes are TRBV6-1 and TRBJ1-5; maybe TRBD1 (5 bases). Trimming took off 7 bases at V and 2 bases at J, with 9 bases between the two ends. Germline CDR1 reads MNHNS; CDR2 reads SASEGT. The CDR3 consists of 13 residues. CDR3 DNA sequence: TGTGCCAGCACGCAGGGCGGCAATCAGCCCCAGCATTTT. It encodes CASTQGGNQPQHF.

The chain is built from TRBV13 and TRBJ2-3; the D gene is possibly TRBD2 (5 bases). Germline assignment: CDR1 PRHDT and CDR2 FYEKMQ (reference sequence). V lost 5 bases and J lost 5, with 5 bases in between. CDR3 length: 11 residues. The DNA of the CDR3 is TGTGCCAGCAGCCGGGGAGATACGCAGTATTTT. Translating gives CASSRGDTQYF.

The chain joins TRBV7-9 to TRBJ1-1; D is ambiguous. CDR1 is SEHNR and CDR2 is FQNEAQ in the germline V gene (reference sequence). Trimming stripped 0 bases from V and 1 base from J, with 9 bases between. The CDR3 totals 15 residues. The CDR3 spells CASSLAHIGNTEAFF. DNA for the CDR3: TGTGCCAGCAGCTTAGCGCATATCGGGAACACTGAAGCTTTCTTT.

The rearrangement uses TRBV5-4 and TRBJ1-1; D gene unclear. There are 13 residues in the CDR3. The germline CDR1 and CDR2 sequences are SGHNT and YYREEE (reference sequence). V dropped 4 bases and J dropped 0 bases, with 7 bases sitting between them. CDR3 sequence: CASSPQVNTEAFF. The CDR3 coding sequence is TGTGCCAGCAGCCCCCAGGTGAACACTGAAGCTTTCTTT.

The chain uses TRBV18 and TRBJ1-1; D call uncertain. V lost 3 bases and J lost 6, with 8 bases in between. The CDR3 sequence is 12 residues long. Germline CDR1 reads KGHSH; CDR2 reads LQKENI. CDR3 DNA: TGTGCCAGCTCACCGGTGGAGGCTGAAGCTTTCTTT. It codes for CASSPVEAEAFF.

The V and J genes are TRBV19 and TRBJ2-7, with 8 bases matching TRBD2. Trimming at V came to 10 bases and at J to 2 bases, leaving 7 bases not matched to a gene. The CDR3 is made up of 13 amino acids. Germline CDR1 is LNHDA and CDR2 is SQIVND (reference sequence). The CDR3 protein is CATSGGKTYEQYF. Here the CDR3 DNA reads TGTGCCACCTCGGGAGGGAAGACCTACGAGCAGTACTTC.

The gene calls are TRBV2 and TRBJ2-5; D unclear. The DNA end is more similar to TRBJ2-7, so the J call may be wrong. This CDR3 has 14 residues. Germline lookup yields CDR1 SNHLY and CDR2 FYNNEI. The CDR3 sequence is CASSVKQSSYEQYF. The CDR3 coding sequence is TGTGCCAGCAGTGTGAAACAGAGCTCCTACGAGCAGTACTTC.

The chain links TRBV14 to TRBJ2-1; D is undetermined. Between the trimmed V and J ends, which lost 4 bases and 3 bases, there was a span of 10 bases. CDR1 SGHDN and CDR2 FVKESK come from the germline V gene. CDR3 length: 14 residues. CDR3 sequence reads: CASSPTVNYNEQFF. CDR3 coding DNA: TGTGCCAGCAGCCCAACAGTTAACTACAATGAGCAGTTCTTC. Combining the CDR3 with reference TRBV14 and TRBJ2-1 gives the whole variable domain EAGVTQFPSHSVIEKGQTVTLRCDPISGHDNLYWYRRVMGKEIKFLLHFVKESKQDESGMPNNRFLAERTGGTYSTLKVQPAELEDSGVYFCASSPTVNYNEQFFGPGTRLTVL.

The chain couples TRBV6-1 to TRBJ2-7; D possibly matches TRBD1 or TRBD2 (5 bases each). Trimming removed 6 bases at V and 0 bases at J, with 12 bases between. The germline CDR1 and CDR2 sequences are MNHNS and SASEGT. The CDR3 is 14 residues long. The CDR3 nucleotides read TGTGCCAGCAGAGGGGACCGCGTCTCCTACGAGCAGTACTTC. This translates into CASRGDRVSYEQYF.

V usage is TRBV5-1 and J usage is TRBJ2-3; weak D call: TRBD2 (6 bases). The V gene's germline CDR1 is SGHRS and CDR2 YFSETQ. This CDR3 region has 16 residues. V lost 4 bases and J 4 bases, leaving 19 bases between the germline ends. The CDR3 nucleotides read TGCGCCAGCAGCATAAACCGGGCCTCGGGGGCAGATACGCAGTATTTT. Translating it yields CASSINRASGADTQYF.

The chain joins TRBV5-4 to TRBJ2-1, with TRBD2 matching over 16 bases. CDR3 length: 19 amino acids. With 0 bases clipped from V and 7 bases from J, the junction kept 10 bases outside the gene matches. The germline V gene encodes CDR1 SGHNT and CDR2 YYREEE (reference sequence). This CDR3 is CASSLDLKPGLAGGNEQFF. CDR3 coding DNA: TGTGCCAGCAGCTTGGACCTCAAACCGGGACTAGCGGGAGGGAATGAGCAGTTCTTC.

The V gene is TRBV11-3, the J gene TRBJ1-3; maybe TRBD1 (6 bases). V was shortened by 4 bases and J by 1 base, with 17 bases between the two germline ends. The germline V gene has CDR1 SGHNT and CDR2 YENEEA. CDR3 length: 17 amino acids. The CDR3 sequence is CASSSQGNVPSGNTIYF. In DNA form, the CDR3 reads TGTGCCAGCAGCTCACAGGGAAACGTCCCGTCTGGAAACACCATATATTTT.

V and J are TRBV5-6 and TRBJ2-7, with a possible D match to TRBD2 (6 bases). Per the germline V gene, CDR1 is SGHDT and CDR2 is YYEEEE. There are 16 residues in the CDR3. V was pared by 0 bases and J by 3 bases, with 16 bases between. Here the CDR3 DNA reads TGTGCCAGCAGCTTGGCCAGCAGGGTGGGAGGCTACGAGCAGTACTTC. Encoded protein: CASSLASRVGGYEQYF.

This chain links TRBV13 with TRBJ1-4; 10 bases are a match to TRBD1. The CDR3 totals 15 residues. The germline gives CDR1 PRHDT, CDR2 FYEKMQ (reference sequence). Losses at the gene ends were 5 bases for V and 8 bases for J; bases not matched to a gene: 8. The CDR3, as DNA: TGTGCCAGCAGCCCGGGACAGGGGTTAAGCGAAAAACTGTTTTTT. Protein: CASSPGQGLSEKLFF.

The V call is TRBV5-1, the J call TRBJ2-7; tentative D call: TRBD2 (6 bases). Per germline, CDR1 SGHRS and CDR2 YFSETQ. The V end was cut by 0 bases, the J end by 4 bases, with 11 bases between. This CDR3 is built from 14 residues. The CDR3 region is CASSLAEGRYEQYF. CDR3 bases: TGCGCCAGCAGCTTGGCCGAGGGGAGGTACGAGCAGTACTTC.

The chain is built from TRBV19 and TRBJ1-1; 11 bases agree with TRBD1. The germline gives CDR1 LNHDA, CDR2 SQIVND (reference sequence). V shed 10 bases and J 5 bases; nucleotides not matched to a gene: 9. The length of the CDR3 is 14 residues. The CDR3 sequence: CAIRTGGARTEAFF. DNA for the CDR3: TGTGCCATCCGGACAGGGGGCGCAAGGACTGAAGCTTTCTTT. Complete variable domain (other parts from reference TRBV19 and TRBJ1-1): DGGITQSPKYLFRKEGQNVTLSCEQNLNHDAMYWYRQDPGQGLRLIYYSQIVNDFQKGDIAEGYSVSREKKESFPLTVTSAQKNPTAFYLCAIRTGGARTEAFFGQGTRLTVV.

V is TRBV28 and J is TRBJ2-5; 9 bases agree with TRBD1. Per the germline V gene, CDR1 is MDHEN and CDR2 is SYDVKM. The CDR3 length is 15 residues. J was trimmed by 2 bases and V by 5 bases; bases with no gene match: 6. The CDR3 loop reads CASSRQGGKQETQYF. The CDR3 DNA sequence: TGTGCCAGCAGTAGACAGGGGGGTAAGCAAGAGACCCAGTACTTC.

This chain joins TRBV2 and TRBJ2-7, with 7 bases that match TRBD2. The CDR3 has 15 amino acids. With 6 bases clipped from V and 5 bases from J, the junction kept 13 bases outside the gene matches. The germline CDR1 and CDR2 sequences are SNHLY and FYNNEI. Here the CDR3 reads CASSLSGGTVNEQYF. The CDR3 DNA sequence: TGTGCCAGCAGCTTATCCGGGGGGACTGTAAACGAGCAGTACTTC.

This chain uses TRBV27 with TRBJ2-5, with D hard to call. The CDR3 contains 10 residues. Germline lookup yields CDR1 MNHEY and CDR2 SMNVEV (reference sequence). V lost 9 bases, J lost 5 bases, and 7 bases lay in between. The CDR3 sequence: CASPLETQYF. The CDR3, as DNA: TGTGCCAGTCCCTTGGAGACCCAGTACTTC.